Here is one T cell receptor beta chain with its context. Trimming left V 5 bases short and J 4 bases short, with 14 bases between. In germline, CDR1 is SEHNR, CDR2 FQNEAQ (reference sequence). This CDR3 region has 14 residues. The data belong to a study of blood T cell repertoires in COVID-19. Only in-frame clones appear in the TCRdb table, and some are missing; sequencing was by immunoSEQ multiplex PCR. The sample holds about 150,000 clones, 65% to 90% seen once. The V call is TRBV7-9, the J call TRBJ1-2; no definite D call. The sequenced sample consisted of peripheral blood. This receptor was identified in a woman aged 60-75 years with COVID-19, enrolled during active disease. The CDR3 bases are TGTGCCAGCAGCATAAGGAGGGTCACCTATGGCTACACCTTC. It translates to CASSIRRVTYGYTF.